This T cell receptor beta chain is drawn from a study of siplizumab effects on memory and regulatory T cells. The CDR3 runs 13 residues. Germline V gives CDR1 SGHTA, CDR2 FQGTGA. Trimming removed 8 bases from V and 6 bases from J, with 14 bases in between. Study findings and constraints: Proliferating siplizumab-culture Treg suppressive function went unconfirmed. Roughly 80-96% of proliferating CD4+ or CD8+ clones lacked a naive or memory phenotype that could be assigned. The apparent diversity of naive T cells exceeded that of memory cells, and naive T cells seemed to make a major contribution to the alloresponse. Siplizumab significantly brought down the alloreactive sequences that trace back to unstimulated CD4+ memory cells.

In the case of this clone: Its antigen is currently unknown.

Sequencing was performed with immunoSEQ multiplex PCR; in TCRdb, only in-frame clones are kept and a portion is missing. In the table there are about 100,000 clones, approximately 94% of which are singletons. Sequencing used non-Treg CD4+ T cells sorted from blood. The rearrangement joins TRBV7-3 to TRBJ2-1; D possibly matches TRBD1 or TRBD2 (5 bases each). This receptor was taken from a human donor in good health. CDR3 in DNA: TGTGCCAGCCGTCTTGGGACGGCCAATGAGCAGTTCTTC. It is translated as CASRLGTANEQFF. Looking up the rest from reference TRBV7-3 and TRBJ2-1 gives the full variable domain: GAGVSQTPSNKVTEKGKYVELRCDPISGHTALYWYRQSLGQGPEFLIYFQGTGAADDSGLPNDRFFAVRPEGSVSTLKIQRTERGDSAVYLCASRLGTANEQFFGPGTRLTVL.